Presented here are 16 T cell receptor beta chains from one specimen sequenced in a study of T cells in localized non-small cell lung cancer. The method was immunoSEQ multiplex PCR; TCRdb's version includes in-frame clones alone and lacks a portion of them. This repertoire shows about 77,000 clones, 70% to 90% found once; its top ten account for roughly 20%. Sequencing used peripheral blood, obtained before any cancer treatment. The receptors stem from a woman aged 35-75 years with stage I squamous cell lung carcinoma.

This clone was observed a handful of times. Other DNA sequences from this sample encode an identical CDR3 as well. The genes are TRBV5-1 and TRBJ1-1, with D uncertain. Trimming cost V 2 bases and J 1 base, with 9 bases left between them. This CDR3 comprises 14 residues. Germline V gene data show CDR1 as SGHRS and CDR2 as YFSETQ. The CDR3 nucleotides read TGCGCCAGCAGCTTCGACGGCGAGAACACTGAAGCTTTCTTT. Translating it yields CASSFDGENTEAFF.

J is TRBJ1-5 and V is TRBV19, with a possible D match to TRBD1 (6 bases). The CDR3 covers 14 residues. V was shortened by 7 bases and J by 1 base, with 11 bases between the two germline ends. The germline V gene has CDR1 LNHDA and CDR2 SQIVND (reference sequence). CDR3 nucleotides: TGTGCCAGTAAGTGGGGGCGGAGCAATCAGCCCCAGCATTTT. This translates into CASKWGRSNQPQHF.

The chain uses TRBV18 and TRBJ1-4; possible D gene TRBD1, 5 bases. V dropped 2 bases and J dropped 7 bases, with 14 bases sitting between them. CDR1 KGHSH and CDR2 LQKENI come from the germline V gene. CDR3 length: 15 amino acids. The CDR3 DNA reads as TGTGCCAGCTCACCATCGGGCAGGGCGGGTGAAAAACTGTTTTTT. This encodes CASSPSGRAGEKLFF.

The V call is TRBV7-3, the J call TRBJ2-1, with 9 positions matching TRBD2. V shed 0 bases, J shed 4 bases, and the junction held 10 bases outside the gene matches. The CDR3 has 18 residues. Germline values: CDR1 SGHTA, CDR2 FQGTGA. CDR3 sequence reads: CASSLTPRGGASYNEQFF. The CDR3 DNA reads TGTGCCAGCAGCTTAACCCCGCGCGGGGGGGCTTCGTACAATGAGCAGTTCTTC.

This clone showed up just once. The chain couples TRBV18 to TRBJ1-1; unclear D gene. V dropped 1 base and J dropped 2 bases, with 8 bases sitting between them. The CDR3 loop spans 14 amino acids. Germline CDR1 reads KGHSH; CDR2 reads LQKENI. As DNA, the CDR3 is TGTGCCAGCTCACCACAGCATATCAACACTGAAGCTTTCTTT. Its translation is CASSPQHINTEAFF. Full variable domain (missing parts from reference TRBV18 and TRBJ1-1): NAGVMQNPRHLVRRRGQEARLRCSPMKGHSHVYWYRQLPEEGLKFMVYLQKENIIDESGMPKERFSAEFPKEGPSILRIQQVVRGDSAAYFCASSPQHINTEAFFGQGTRLTVV.

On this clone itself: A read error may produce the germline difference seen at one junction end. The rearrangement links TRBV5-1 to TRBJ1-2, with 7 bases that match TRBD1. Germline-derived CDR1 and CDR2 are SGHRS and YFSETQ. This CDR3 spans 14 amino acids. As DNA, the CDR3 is TGCGCCAACAGCTTAACGACAGGGTACGCTGGCTACACCTTC. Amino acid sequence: CANSLTTGYAGYTF.

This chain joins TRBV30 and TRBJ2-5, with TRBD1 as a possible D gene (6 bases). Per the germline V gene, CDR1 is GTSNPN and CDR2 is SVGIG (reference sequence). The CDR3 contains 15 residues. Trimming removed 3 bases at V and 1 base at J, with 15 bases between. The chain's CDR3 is CAWRPLRDTQETQYF. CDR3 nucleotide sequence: TGTGCCTGGAGACCTTTGAGGGACACCCAAGAGACCCAGTACTTC.

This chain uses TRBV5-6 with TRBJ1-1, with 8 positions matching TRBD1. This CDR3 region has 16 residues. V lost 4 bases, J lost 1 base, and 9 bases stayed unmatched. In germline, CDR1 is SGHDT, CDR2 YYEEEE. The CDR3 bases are TGTGCCAGCAGCAGAGGACCGGGACAGGCGAACACTGAAGCTTTCTTT. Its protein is CASSRGPGQANTEAFF.

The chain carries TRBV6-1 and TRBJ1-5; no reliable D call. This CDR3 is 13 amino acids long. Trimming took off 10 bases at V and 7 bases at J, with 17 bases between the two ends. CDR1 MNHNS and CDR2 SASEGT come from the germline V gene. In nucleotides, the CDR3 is TGTGCCACCTCCCTCCAGGAGACACAGCCCCAGCATTTT. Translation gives CATSLQETQPQHF.

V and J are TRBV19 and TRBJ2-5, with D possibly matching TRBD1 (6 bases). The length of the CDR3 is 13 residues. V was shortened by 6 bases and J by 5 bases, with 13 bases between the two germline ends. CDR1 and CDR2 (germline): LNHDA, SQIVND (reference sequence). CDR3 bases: TGTGCCAGTAGGCTGGGCCAGGGGGAGACCCAGTACTTC. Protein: CASRLGQGETQYF. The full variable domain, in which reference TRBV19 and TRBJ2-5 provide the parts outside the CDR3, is DGGITQSPKYLFRKEGQNVTLSCEQNLNHDAMYWYRQDPGQGLRLIYYSQIVNDFQKGDIAEGYSVSREKKESFPLTVTSAQKNPTAFYLCASRLGQGETQYFGPGTRLLVL.

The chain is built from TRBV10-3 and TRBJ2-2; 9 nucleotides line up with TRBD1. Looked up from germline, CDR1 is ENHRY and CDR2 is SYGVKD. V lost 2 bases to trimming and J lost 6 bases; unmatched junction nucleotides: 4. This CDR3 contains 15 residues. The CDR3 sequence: CAISEGTGTAGELFF. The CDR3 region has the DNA TGTGCCATCAGTGAGGGGACAGGGACAGCCGGGGAGCTGTTTTTT.

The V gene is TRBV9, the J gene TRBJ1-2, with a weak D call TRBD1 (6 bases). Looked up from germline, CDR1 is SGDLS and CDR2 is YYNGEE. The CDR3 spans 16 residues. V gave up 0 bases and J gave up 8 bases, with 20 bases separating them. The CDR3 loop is CASSVEPGQVRGGYTF. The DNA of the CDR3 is TGTGCCAGCAGCGTAGAACCGGGACAAGTCAGGGGAGGCTACACCTTC.

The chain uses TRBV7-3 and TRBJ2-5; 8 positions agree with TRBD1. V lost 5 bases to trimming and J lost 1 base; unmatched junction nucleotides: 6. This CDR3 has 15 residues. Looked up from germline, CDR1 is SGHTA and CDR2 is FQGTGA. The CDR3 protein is CASSLGQGAQETQYF. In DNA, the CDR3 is TGTGCCAGCAGCCTAGGACAGGGTGCCCAAGAGACCCAGTACTTC.

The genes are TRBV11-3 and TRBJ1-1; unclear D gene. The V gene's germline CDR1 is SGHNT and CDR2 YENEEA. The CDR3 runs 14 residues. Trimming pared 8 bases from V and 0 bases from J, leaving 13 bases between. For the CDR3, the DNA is TGTGCCAGCGCTGCCCCCCAGATGAACACTGAAGCTTTCTTT. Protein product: CASAAPQMNTEAFF.

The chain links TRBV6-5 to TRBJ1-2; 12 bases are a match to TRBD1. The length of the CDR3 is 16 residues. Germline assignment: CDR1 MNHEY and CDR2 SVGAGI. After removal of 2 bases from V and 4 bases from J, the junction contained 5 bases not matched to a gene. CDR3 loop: CASSYPGTGGIYGYTF. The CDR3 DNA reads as TGTGCCAGCAGTTACCCCGGGACAGGGGGCATCTATGGCTACACCTTC.

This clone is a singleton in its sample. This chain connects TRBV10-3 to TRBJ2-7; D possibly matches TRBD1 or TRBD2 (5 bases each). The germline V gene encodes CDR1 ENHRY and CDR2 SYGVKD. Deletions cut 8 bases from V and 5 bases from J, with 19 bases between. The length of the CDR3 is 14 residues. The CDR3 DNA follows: TGTGCCATCGACGAGGGGACCCTAGGACACGAGCAGTACTTC. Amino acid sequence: CAIDEGTLGHEQYF.